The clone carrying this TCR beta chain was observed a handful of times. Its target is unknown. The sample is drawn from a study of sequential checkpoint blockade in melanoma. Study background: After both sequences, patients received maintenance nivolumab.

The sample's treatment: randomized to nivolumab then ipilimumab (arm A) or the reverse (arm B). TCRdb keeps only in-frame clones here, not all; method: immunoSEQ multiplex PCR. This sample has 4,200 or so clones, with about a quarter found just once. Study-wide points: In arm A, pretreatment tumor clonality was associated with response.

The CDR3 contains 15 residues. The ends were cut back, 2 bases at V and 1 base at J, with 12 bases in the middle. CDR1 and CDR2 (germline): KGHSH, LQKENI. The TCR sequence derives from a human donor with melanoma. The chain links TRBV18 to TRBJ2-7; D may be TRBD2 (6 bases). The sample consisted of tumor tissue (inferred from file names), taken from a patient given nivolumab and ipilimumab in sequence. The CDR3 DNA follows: TGTGCCAGCTCACCATCGGGACTGGTTTCCTACGAGCAGTACTTC. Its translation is CASSPSGLVSYEQYF.